These 11 T cell receptor delta chains share one sample of origin, sequenced in a study of gamma-delta chains in newborns, infants, children. TCRdb re-called clones from the reads using CATT. This sample yields 2,000 or so delta-chain clones, of which around 2.8% are seen a single time; 11% belongs to the top ten. The specimen was blood. All receptors derive from a child in good health.

This clone is labeled large. V gene TRDV1 combines with J gene TRDJ1, with TRDD3 matching 10 bases. Per germline, CDR1 TSWWSYY and CDR2 QGS. This CDR3 is built from 16 residues. Unmatched junction bases numbered 9, after V lost 8 bases and J lost 0 bases. This CDR3 is CALRPLGDRYTDKLIF. DNA of the CDR3: TGTGCTCTTCGCCCACTGGGGGATCGGTACACCGATAAACTCATCTTT.

This rearrangement joins TRDV2 to TRDJ3; 7 positions match TRDD3. Looked up from germline, CDR1 is GEAIGNYY and CDR2 is EKD. The CDR3 loop spans 20 amino acids. Trimming took 0 bases from V and 2 from J; bases not matched to a gene: 12. This CDR3 is CACDTAGTGDLAWDTRQMFF. As DNA, the CDR3 is TGTGCCTGTGACACCGCAGGTACTGGGGACCTCGCCTGGGACACCCGACAGATGTTTTTC.

Notes on this clone: Its ends do not fully match the called genes, so a read error is possible. V and J are TRDV2 and TRDJ1, with 12 bases fitting TRDD3. Germline values: CDR1 GEAIGNYY, CDR2 EKD. This CDR3 comprises 18 residues. Here the CDR3 reads CAWDTLLSTGGYTDKLIF. CDR3 DNA: TGTGCCTGGGACACCCTTCTTTCTACTGGGGGATACACCGATAAGCTCATCTTT.

To note about this clone: A much larger clonotype is one base distant, so this may be a read error. The chain joins TRDV2 to TRDJ1, with 9 bases fitting TRDD3. Per germline, CDR1 GEAIGNYY and CDR2 EKD. The CDR3 has 18 amino acids. CDR3 sequence: CAYDTVELGETAPDKLIF. For the CDR3, the DNA is TGTGCCTATGACACCGTGGAACTGGGGGAAACAGCCCCCGATAAACTCATCTTT.

Comments on this clone: Possible read error: a much larger clone is one base away. Other DNA sequences from this sample encode an identical CDR3 as well. The chain uses TRDV2 and TRDJ1; TRDD3 is a possible D gene (5 bases). From germline, CDR1 is GEAIGNYY and CDR2 EKD. The CDR3 is made up of 17 amino acids. The ends were cut back, 7 bases at V and 0 bases at J, with 23 bases in the middle. The CDR3 here is CACDSLLAGENTDKLIF. CDR3 nucleotides: TGTGCCTGCGACTCACTACTGGCCGGCGAAAACACCGATAAACTCATCTTT.

This clone is deemed large (0.1 to 1%). The sample has other DNA sequences that encode this CDR3 too. Written as DNA, the CDR3 is TGTGCTCTTGGGGAAAACTGGACTGGGATCCACACCGATAAACTCATCTTT. Translating it yields CALGENWTGIHTDKLIF. This chain joins TRDV1 and TRDJ1; TRDD3 is a possible D gene (6 bases). V was clipped by 2 bases and J by 0 bases, with 16 bases between them. The CDR3 is 17 amino acids. In germline, CDR1 is TSWWSYY, CDR2 QGS.

As to this clone: This may be a read error: a much more frequent sequence differs by one nucleotide. The chain employs TRDV2 and TRDJ2; 8 bases are shared with TRDD3. CDR1 and CDR2 from the germline V gene are GEAIGNYY and EKD. Trimming removed 0 bases from V and 6 bases from J; junction bases left unmatched: 20. The CDR3 is made up of 20 amino acids. This CDR3 reads CACDTVVLGVTTPIAAQLFF. The CDR3 DNA sequence: TGTGCCTGTGACACCGTGGTACTGGGGGTTACGACCCCGATCGCAGCACAACTCTTCTTT.

This clone was seen a handful of times. It differs at one base from a far larger clone, so likely a read error. The same CDR3 can be traced to other DNA sequences in this sample. The chain has TRDV2 and TRDJ1, with 11 bases that match TRDD3. CDR1 is GEAIGNYY and CDR2 is EKD in the germline V gene. The J segment lost 1 base and the V segment lost 0 bases, leaving 9 bases of the junction unmatched. The CDR3 runs 18 residues. The CDR3 DNA is TGTGCCTGTGACACCCTACATCTGGGGGATACTATCACCGATAAACTCATCTTT. Residues: CACDTLHLGDTITDKLIF.

Worth noting for this clone: This DNA's translation differs at residue 13 from TCRdb's protein, which comes from a much larger clone; a read error is likely, and the protein shown is translated from the DNA. V usage is TRDV2 and J usage is TRDJ1, with 9 bases matching TRDD3. The CDR3 spans 15 residues. Germline V lookup: CDR1 GEAIGNYY, CDR2 EKD. The CDR3 is CACDYLGDGTDKHIF. The CDR3 bases are TGTGCCTGTGACTATCTGGGGGATGGGACCGATAAACACATCTTT.

This clone has a handful of counts. Given a far larger clone just one base away, this is likely a sequencing read error. This sequence joins TRDV2 and TRDJ1, with TRDD3 matching over 8 bases. Germline loops: CDR1 GEAIGNYY, CDR2 EKD. The CDR3 extends over 14 amino acids. CDR3 in amino acids: CACGTWGTNDKLIF. The DNA for the CDR3 is TGTGCCTGTGGCACCTGGGGGACCAACGATAAACTCATCTTT.

To note about this clone: A far larger clone is one base from this, pointing to a likely read error. This chain joins TRDV2 and TRDJ1; TRDD3 aligns across 7 bases. Matching the DNA to germline supplied the J gene, which TCRdb does not give. Germline CDR1 reads GEAIGNYY; CDR2 reads EKD. J lost 0 bases, V lost 6 bases, and 15 bases had no gene match. This CDR3 has 17 residues. CDR3 nucleotides: TGTGCCTGTTCCCAACCGGGGGATGGATGGTACACCGATAAACTCATCTTT. Its protein product is CACSQPGDGWYTDKLIF.